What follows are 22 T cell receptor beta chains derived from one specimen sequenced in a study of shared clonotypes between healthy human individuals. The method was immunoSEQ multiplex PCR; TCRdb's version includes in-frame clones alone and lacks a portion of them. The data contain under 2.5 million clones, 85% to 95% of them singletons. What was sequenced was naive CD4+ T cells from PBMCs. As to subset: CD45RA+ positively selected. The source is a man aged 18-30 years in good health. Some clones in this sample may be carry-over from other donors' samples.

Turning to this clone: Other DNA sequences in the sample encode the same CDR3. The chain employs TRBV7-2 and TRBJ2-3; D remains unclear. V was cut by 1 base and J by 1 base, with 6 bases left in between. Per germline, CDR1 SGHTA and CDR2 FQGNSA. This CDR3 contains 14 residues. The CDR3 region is CASSLGRGTDTQYF. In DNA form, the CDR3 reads TGTGCCAGCAGCTTAGGTAGAGGCACAGATACGCAGTATTTT.

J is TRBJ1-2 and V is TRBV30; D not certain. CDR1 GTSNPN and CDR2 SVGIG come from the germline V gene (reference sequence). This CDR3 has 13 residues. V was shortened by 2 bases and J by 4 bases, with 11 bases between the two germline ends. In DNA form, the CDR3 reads TGTGCCTGGAGTATGGCGCGGGGCTATGGCTACACCTTC. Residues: CAWSMARGYGYTF.

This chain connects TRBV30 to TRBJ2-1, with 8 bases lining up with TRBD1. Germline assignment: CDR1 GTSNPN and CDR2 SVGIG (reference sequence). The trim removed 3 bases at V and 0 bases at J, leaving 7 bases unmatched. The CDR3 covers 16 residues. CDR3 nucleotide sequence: TGTGCCTGGAGAATAACCCAGGGGGCCTCCTACAATGAGCAGTTCTTC. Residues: CAWRITQGASYNEQFF.

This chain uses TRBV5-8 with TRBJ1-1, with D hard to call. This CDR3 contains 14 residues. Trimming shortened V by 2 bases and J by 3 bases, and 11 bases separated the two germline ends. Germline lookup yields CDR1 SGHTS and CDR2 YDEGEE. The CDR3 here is CASSFLGYDTEAFF. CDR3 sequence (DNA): TGTGCCAGCAGCTTTTTGGGCTATGACACTGAAGCTTTCTTT.

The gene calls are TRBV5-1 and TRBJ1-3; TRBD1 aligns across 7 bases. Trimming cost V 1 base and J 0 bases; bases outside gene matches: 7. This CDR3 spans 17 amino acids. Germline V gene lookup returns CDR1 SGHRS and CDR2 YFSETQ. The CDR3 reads CASSLTGTVSSGNTIYF. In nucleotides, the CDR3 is TGCGCCAGCAGCTTGACCGGGACAGTAAGCTCTGGAAACACCATATATTTT.

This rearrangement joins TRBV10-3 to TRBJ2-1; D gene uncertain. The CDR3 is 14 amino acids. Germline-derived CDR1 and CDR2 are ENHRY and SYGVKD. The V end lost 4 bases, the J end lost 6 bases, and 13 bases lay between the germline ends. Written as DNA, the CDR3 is TGTGCCATCAGTGGGTCGGGTATCGGCAATGAGCAGTTCTTC. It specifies CAISGSGIGNEQFF.

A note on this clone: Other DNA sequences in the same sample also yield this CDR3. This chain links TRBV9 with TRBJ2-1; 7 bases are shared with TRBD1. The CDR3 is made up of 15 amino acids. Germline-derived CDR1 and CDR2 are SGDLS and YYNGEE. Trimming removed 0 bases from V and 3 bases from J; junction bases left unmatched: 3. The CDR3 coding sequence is TGTGCCAGCAGCGTAGGACAGGGCCTCTACAATGAGCAGTTCTTC. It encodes CASSVGQGLYNEQFF.

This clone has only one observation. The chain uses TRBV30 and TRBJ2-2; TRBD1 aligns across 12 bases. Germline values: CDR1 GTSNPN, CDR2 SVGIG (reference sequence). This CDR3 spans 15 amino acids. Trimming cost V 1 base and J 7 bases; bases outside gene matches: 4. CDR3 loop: CAWSGDRGLGGELFF. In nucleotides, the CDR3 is TGTGCCTGGAGTGGGGACAGGGGGCTCGGCGGGGAGCTGTTTTTT.

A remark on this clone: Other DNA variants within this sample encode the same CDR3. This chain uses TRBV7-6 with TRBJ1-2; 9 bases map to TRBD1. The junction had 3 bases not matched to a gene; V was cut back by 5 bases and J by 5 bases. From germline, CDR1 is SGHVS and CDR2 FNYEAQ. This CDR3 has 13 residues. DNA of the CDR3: TGTGCCAGCAGCCTAGGACAGGGGTATGGCTACACCTTC. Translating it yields CASSLGQGYGYTF.

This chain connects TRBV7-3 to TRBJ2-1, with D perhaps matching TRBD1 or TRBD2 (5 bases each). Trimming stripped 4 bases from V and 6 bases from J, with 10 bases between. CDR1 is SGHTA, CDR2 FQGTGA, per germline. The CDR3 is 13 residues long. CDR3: CASSSAGANEQFF. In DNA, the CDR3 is TGTGCCAGCAGCTCAGCCGGGGCCAATGAGCAGTTCTTC.

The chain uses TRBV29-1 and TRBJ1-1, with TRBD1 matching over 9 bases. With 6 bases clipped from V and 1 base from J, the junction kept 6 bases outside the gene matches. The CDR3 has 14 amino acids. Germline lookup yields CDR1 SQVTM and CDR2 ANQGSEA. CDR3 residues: CSVESGQGNTEAFF. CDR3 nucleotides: TGCAGCGTGGAATCGGGACAGGGGAACACTGAAGCTTTCTTT.

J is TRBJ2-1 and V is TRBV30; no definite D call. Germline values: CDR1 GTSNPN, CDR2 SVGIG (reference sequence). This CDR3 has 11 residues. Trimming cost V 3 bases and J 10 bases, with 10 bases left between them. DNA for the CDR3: TGTGCCTGGAGCCTGGTTCAGGAGCAGTTCTTC. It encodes CAWSLVQEQFF.

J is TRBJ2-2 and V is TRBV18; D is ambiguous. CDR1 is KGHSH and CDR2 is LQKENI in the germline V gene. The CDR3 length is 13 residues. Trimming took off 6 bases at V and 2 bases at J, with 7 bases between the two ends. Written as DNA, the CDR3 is TGTGCCAGCTCCTACCCTAACACCGGGGAGCTGTTTTTT. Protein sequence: CASSYPNTGELFF.

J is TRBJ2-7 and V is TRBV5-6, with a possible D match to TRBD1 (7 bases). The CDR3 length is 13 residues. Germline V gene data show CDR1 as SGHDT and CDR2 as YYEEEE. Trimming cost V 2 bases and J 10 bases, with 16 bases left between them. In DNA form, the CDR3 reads TGTGCCAGCAGCTTCGGGGGTGGGACAGATCAGTACTTC. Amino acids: CASSFGGGTDQYF.

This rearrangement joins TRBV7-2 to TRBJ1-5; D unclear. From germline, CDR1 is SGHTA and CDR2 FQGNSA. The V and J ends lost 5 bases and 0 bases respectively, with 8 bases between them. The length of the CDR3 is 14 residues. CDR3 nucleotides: TGTGCCAGCAGCCACCCCGGTAGCAATCAGCCCCAGCATTTT. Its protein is CASSHPGSNQPQHF.

This CDR3 reads CASSSGVRAGGEQYF. As DNA, the CDR3 is TGCGCCAGCAGCTCCGGGGTCCGGGCAGGGGGCGAGCAGTACTTC. The chain joins TRBV5-1 to TRBJ2-7; 7 bases map to TRBD1. Germline V gene lookup returns CDR1 SGHRS and CDR2 YFSETQ. The CDR3 sequence is 15 residues long. The V segment lost 3 bases and the J segment 6 bases; nucleotides outside the gene matches: 12.

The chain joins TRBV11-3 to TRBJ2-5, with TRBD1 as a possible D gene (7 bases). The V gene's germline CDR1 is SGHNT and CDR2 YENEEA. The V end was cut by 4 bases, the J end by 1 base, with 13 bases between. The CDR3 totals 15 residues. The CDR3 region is CASSSWGDSQETQYF. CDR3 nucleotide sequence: TGTGCCAGCAGCTCCTGGGGGGACAGCCAAGAGACCCAGTACTTC.

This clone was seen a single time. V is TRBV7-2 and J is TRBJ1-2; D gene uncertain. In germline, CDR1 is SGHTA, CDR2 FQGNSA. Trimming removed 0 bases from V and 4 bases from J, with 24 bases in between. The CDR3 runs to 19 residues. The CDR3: CASSLALPGSAGTLYGYTF. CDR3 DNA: TGTGCCAGCAGCTTAGCCCTTCCGGGGTCAGCCGGAACCCTCTATGGCTACACCTTC.

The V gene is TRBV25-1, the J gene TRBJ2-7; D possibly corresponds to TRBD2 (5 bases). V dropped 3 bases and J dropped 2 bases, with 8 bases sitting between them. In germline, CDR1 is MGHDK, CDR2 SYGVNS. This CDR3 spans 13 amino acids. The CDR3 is CASSEAGAYEQYF. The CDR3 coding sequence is TGTGCCAGCAGTGAGGCCGGGGCCTACGAGCAGTACTTC.

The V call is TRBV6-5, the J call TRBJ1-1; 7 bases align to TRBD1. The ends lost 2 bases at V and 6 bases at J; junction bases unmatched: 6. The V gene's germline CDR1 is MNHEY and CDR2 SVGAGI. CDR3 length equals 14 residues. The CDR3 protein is CASSYQGQRSEAFF. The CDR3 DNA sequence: TGTGCCAGCAGTTACCAGGGACAGAGGTCTGAAGCTTTCTTT.

CDR3 coding DNA: TGCGCCAGCAGCGCCCTAACGGGAGGGCCGGAGGAGACCCAGTACTTC. Translated: CASSALTGGPEETQYF. The chain has TRBV5-1 and TRBJ2-5; 8 bases fit TRBD2. V dropped 4 bases and J dropped 5; count of bases not matched to a gene: 13. The CDR3 consists of 16 residues. Germline assignment: CDR1 SGHRS and CDR2 YFSETQ.

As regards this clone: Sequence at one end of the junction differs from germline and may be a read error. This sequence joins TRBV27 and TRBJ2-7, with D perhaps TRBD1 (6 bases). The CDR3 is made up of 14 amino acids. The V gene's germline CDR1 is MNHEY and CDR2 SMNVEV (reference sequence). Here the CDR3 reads CASRLRGTSYEQYF. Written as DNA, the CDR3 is TGTGCCAGCCGTTTAAGGGGGACCTCCTACGAGCAGTACTTC.